This T cell receptor (beta chain) was recorded in a study of identical twins. Findings of the study overall: Beta out-of-frame sequences showed weaker excess twin sharing.

This clonotype was seen a handful of times. The antigen is undetermined. TCRdb ran MiXCR on the 5' RACE reads and lists one entry per CDR3 protein. The table shows about 1.7 million distinct CDR3 sequences, with under 35% occurring only once. No donor was unhealthy or non-Caucasian. There are 13 residues in the CDR3. Germline V lookup: CDR1 SGHTA, CDR2 FQGNSA. The germline V and J ends were trimmed by 6 bases and 3 bases, with 12 bases remaining between them. The rearrangement joins TRBV7-2 to TRBJ2-7; D is ambiguous. Sequencing input: cord blood. The source is a newborn girl in good health. CDR3 in amino acids: CASSLESRYEQYF. The CDR3 DNA follows: TGTGCCAGCAGTTTGGAGTCCCGCTACGAGCAGTACTTC.